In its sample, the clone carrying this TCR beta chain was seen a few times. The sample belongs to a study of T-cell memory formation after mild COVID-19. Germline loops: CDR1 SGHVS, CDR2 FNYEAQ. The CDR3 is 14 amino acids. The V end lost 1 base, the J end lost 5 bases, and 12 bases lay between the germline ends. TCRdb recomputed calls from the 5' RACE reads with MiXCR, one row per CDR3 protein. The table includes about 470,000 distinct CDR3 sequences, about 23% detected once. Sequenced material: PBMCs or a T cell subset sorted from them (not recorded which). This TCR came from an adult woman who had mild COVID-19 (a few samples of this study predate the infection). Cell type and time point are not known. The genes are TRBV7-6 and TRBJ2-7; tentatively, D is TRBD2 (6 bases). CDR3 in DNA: TGTGCCAGCAGCTTAGGGGGGGTACTCCACGAGCAGTACTTC. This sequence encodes CASSLGGVLHEQYF.